This TCR beta chain was captured by sequencing in a study of cytomegalovirus exposure and HLA in healthy donors. Background on the study: Earlier results showed approximately 110 million unique TCR beta sequences derived from roughly 180 million T cells.

This PCR relied on a set of 60 Vbeta primers and 13 Jbeta primers. The assay was immunoSEQ multiplex PCR, and TCRdb's table has in-frame clones only and misses some. This repertoire shows more than 150,000 clones, around 80% found once; its top ten account for 1.3% to 1.5%. Study-wide results and limits: Available immune exposure information was restricted to CMV serostatus only. Presence/absence comparisons presumed near-even sequencing depth among donors. For most subjects, TCR beta sequences were reported to predict HLA-A and HLA-B alleles with accuracy.

This CDR3 is built from 14 residues. CDR1 SGHDT and CDR2 YYEEEE come from the germline V gene. Unmatched junction bases numbered 4, after V lost 0 bases and J lost 6 bases. With regard to this clone: Antigen: not known.

The gene calls are TRBV5-6 and TRBJ2-3; TRBD1 agrees at 7 bases. The receptor comes from a girl aged 10-17 years in good health and CMV-seropositive. Material for sequencing was PBMCs. CDR3 nucleotide sequence: TGTGCCAGCAGCTTGGTGGCCAGGGGGGATACGCAGTATTTT. Translating gives CASSLVARGDTQYF. Looking up the rest from reference TRBV5-6 and TRBJ2-3 gives the full variable domain: DAGVTQSPTHLIKTRGQQVTLRCSPKSGHDTVSWYQQALGQGPQFIFQYYEEEERQRGNFPDRFSGHQFPNYSSELNVNALLLGDSALYLCASSLVARGDTQYFGPGTRLTVL.